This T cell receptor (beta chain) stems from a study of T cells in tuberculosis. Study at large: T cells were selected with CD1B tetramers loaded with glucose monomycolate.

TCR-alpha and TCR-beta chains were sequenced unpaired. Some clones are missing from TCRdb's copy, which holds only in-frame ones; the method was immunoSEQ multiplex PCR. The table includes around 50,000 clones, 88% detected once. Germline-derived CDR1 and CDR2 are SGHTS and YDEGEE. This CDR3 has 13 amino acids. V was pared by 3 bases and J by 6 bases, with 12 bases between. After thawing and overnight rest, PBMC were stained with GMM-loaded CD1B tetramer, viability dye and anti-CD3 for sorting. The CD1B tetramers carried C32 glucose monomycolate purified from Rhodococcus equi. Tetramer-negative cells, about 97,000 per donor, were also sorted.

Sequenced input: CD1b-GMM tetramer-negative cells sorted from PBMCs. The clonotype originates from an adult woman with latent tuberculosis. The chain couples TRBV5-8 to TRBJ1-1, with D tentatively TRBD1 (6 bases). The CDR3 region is CASSWGLGPEAFF. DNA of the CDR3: TGTGCCAGCAGCTGGGGGCTAGGGCCTGAAGCTTTCTTT.